One sample yielded the 10 T cell receptor beta chains listed below, sequenced in a study of beta chain features in type 1 diabetes. The study, taken as a whole, reports: Across all four CD4+ subsets, people with type 1 diabetes showed modestly shorter TCRB CDR3s.

Since all of the isolated RNA was reverse transcribed, expressed TCRB transcripts were what got sequenced. The protocol was immunoSEQ multiplex PCR, while the TCRdb copy is restricted to in-frame clones and leaves out a portion. The data hold about 700,000 clones, with around 15% observed a single time. Their antigens remain unidentified. Sample: naive CD4+ T cells from blood. The source of these receptors is a man younger than 35 with type 1 diabetes.

This clone was counted between two and nine times. The chain employs TRBV7-2 and TRBJ2-7; D is perhaps TRBD1 (7 bases). Trimming cost V 5 bases and J 3 bases, with 20 bases left between them. This CDR3 comprises 16 residues. Germline V gene lookup returns CDR1 SGHTA and CDR2 FQGNSA. Here the CDR3 reads CASSPAGGTEYYEQYF. CDR3 DNA: TGTGCCAGCAGCCCCGCAGGGGGGACAGAGTACTACGAGCAGTACTTC.

Only a few counts were recorded for this clone. The chain has TRBV5-1 and TRBJ1-2; D perhaps matches TRBD1 (6 bases). Trimming pared 0 bases from V and 8 bases from J, leaving 14 bases between. The germline V gene encodes CDR1 SGHRS and CDR2 YFSETQ. The CDR3 extends over 14 amino acids. The CDR3 is CASSLAEAGAGYTF. The DNA for the CDR3 is TGCGCCAGCAGCTTGGCGGAGGCAGGGGCAGGCTACACCTTC.

This clone was observed a handful of times. The chain carries TRBV11-1 and TRBJ2-1, with D possibly matching TRBD1 (6 bases). CDR3 length: 15 amino acids. V was shortened by 5 bases and J by 0 bases, with 11 bases between the two germline ends. CDR1 is SGHAT, CDR2 FQDESV, per germline (reference sequence). The CDR3 coding sequence is TGTGCCAGCAGCAAACAGGGCTACTCCTACAATGAGCAGTTCTTC. It encodes CASSKQGYSYNEQFF.

This chain uses TRBV29-1 with TRBJ1-1; tentative D call: TRBD1 (5 bases). The germline V gene encodes CDR1 SQVTM and CDR2 ANQGSEA. There are 15 residues in the CDR3. V lost 4 bases, J lost 0 bases, and 15 bases lay in between. The CDR3 sequence is CSVAPDDRLNTEAFF. In DNA, the CDR3 is TGCAGCGTTGCACCCGACGACAGACTGAACACTGAAGCTTTCTTT.

This chain links TRBV5-8 with TRBJ2-1; D is ambiguous. The CDR3 has 9 residues. Germline V gene data show CDR1 as SGHTS and CDR2 as YDEGEE. The V and J ends lost 3 bases and 8 bases respectively, with 0 bases between them. The CDR3 nucleotides read TGTGCCAGCAGCTATGAGCAGTTCTTC. It yields the protein CASSYEQFF. Combining the CDR3 with reference TRBV5-8 and TRBJ2-1 gives the whole variable domain EAGVTQSPTHLIKTRGQQATLRCSPISGHTSVYWYQQALGLGLQFLLWYDEGEERNRGNFPPRFSGRQFPNYSSELNVNALELEDSALYLCASSYEQFFGPGTRLTVL.

This clone occurred a few times. V usage is TRBV6-5 and J usage is TRBJ1-1, with D unclear. Germline CDR1 reads MNHEY; CDR2 reads SVGAGI. The CDR3 loop spans 14 amino acids. The ends were cut back, 0 bases at V and 4 bases at J, with 9 bases in the middle. CDR3 sequence: CASSYSTMATEAFF. CDR3 sequence (DNA): TGTGCCAGCAGTTACTCGACCATGGCCACTGAAGCTTTCTTT.

The rearrangement joins TRBV5-5 to TRBJ2-5, with a weak D call TRBD2 (6 bases). This CDR3 contains 14 residues. CDR1 SGHKS and CDR2 YYEKEE come from the germline V gene (reference sequence). Between the trimmed V and J ends, which lost 4 bases and 0 bases, there was a span of 10 bases. The CDR3 DNA sequence: TGTGCCAGCAGCGGCCGGGACTACCAAGAGACCCAGTACTTC. Its translation is CASSGRDYQETQYF.

This clone has only a few counts. This chain links TRBV13 with TRBJ1-1; maybe TRBD1 (6 bases). The CDR3 extends over 16 amino acids. CDR1 is PRHDT and CDR2 is FYEKMQ in the germline V gene (reference sequence). V was clipped by 5 bases and J by 0 bases, with 16 bases between them. The CDR3 DNA follows: TGTGCCAGCAGCGACGTCTGGACAGCAATGAACACTGAAGCTTTCTTT. This sequence encodes CASSDVWTAMNTEAFF.

This clone appeared many times. This rearrangement joins TRBV30 to TRBJ1-1, with D hard to call. CDR3 length: 12 amino acids. The V gene's germline CDR1 is GTSNPN and CDR2 SVGIG (reference sequence). V was pared by 2 bases and J by 4 bases, with 8 bases between. Written as DNA, the CDR3 is TGTGCCTGGAGTCTTCTACTCACTGAAGCTTTCTTT. Encoded protein: CAWSLLLTEAFF.

V usage is TRBV5-6 and J usage is TRBJ1-2; 8 nucleotides agree with TRBD1. Germline-derived CDR1 and CDR2 are SGHDT and YYEEEE. The CDR3 is 15 amino acids. V trimming: 2 bases; J trimming: 4 bases; junction bases outside the gene matches: 7. The CDR3 nucleotides read TGTGCCAGCAGCTTCTGGGACAGGCCGCTCTATGGCTACACCTTC. Its protein is CASSFWDRPLYGYTF. Looking up the rest from reference TRBV5-6 and TRBJ1-2 gives the full variable domain: DAGVTQSPTHLIKTRGQQVTLRCSPKSGHDTVSWYQQALGQGPQFIFQYYEEEERQRGNFPDRFSGHQFPNYSSELNVNALLLGDSALYLCASSFWDRPLYGYTFGSGTRLTVV.